Listed here are 21 T cell receptor beta chains from one sample, sequenced in a study of shared clonotypes between healthy human individuals. Some clones are missing from TCRdb's copy, which holds only in-frame ones; the method was immunoSEQ multiplex PCR. Of about 2.3 million clones in the sample, over 90% are singletons; the top ten hold 0.35% to 0.5%. The source material was naive CD4+ T cells from PBMCs. Described subset: CD45RA+ positively selected. These receptors came from a man in his late teens or twenties in good health. Some clones in this sample may be carry-over from other donors' samples.

The chain employs TRBV9 and TRBJ2-2; 8 nucleotides align to TRBD2. Germline V lookup: CDR1 SGDLS, CDR2 YYNGEE. The ends lost 7 bases at V and 4 bases at J; junction bases unmatched: 6. The CDR3 totals 14 residues. CDR3 nucleotide sequence: TGTGCCAGCCATAGCGGGATGGGCACCGGGGAGCTGTTTTTT. Its translation: CASHSGMGTGELFF.

V and J are TRBV5-6 and TRBJ2-2, with TRBD1 matching 8 bases. Germline trimming cut 2 bases from V and 1 base from J; bases unmatched to any gene: 10. The CDR3 length is 18 residues. Germline V gene data show CDR1 as SGHDT and CDR2 as YYEEEE. The CDR3 sequence is CASSFIPRGTGNTGELFF. CDR3 coding DNA: TGTGCCAGCAGCTTTATCCCCCGGGGGACAGGGAACACCGGGGAGCTGTTTTTT.

The chain carries TRBV7-2 and TRBJ2-3; 10 bases are shared with TRBD2. The CDR3 is 16 amino acids. V lost 6 bases to trimming and J lost 3 bases; unmatched junction nucleotides: 9. Germline CDR1 is SGHTA and CDR2 is FQGNSA. CDR3: CASSSPPGLATDTQYF. In nucleotides, the CDR3 is TGTGCCAGCAGTTCCCCGCCGGGACTAGCGACAGATACGCAGTATTTT.

The chain couples TRBV19 to TRBJ2-1; D possibly uses TRBD1 or TRBD2 (8 bases each). Germline V CDR1 and CDR2: LNHDA, SQIVND (reference sequence). V was shortened by 4 bases and J by 4 bases, with 26 bases between the two germline ends. The CDR3 sequence is 19 residues long. The CDR3 sequence: CASSSRDRISSGRYNEQFF. The CDR3 DNA reads as TGTGCCAGTAGTAGCCGGGACAGGATTTCTAGCGGGCGTTACAATGAGCAGTTCTTC.

This rearrangement joins TRBV30 to TRBJ1-4, with 7 positions matching TRBD1. CDR3 length: 13 amino acids. The germline V gene has CDR1 GTSNPN and CDR2 SVGIG (reference sequence). The V segment lost 4 bases and the J segment 7 bases; nucleotides outside the gene matches: 6. CDR3 DNA: TGTGCCTGGACCCTTCAGGGGGGTGAAAAACTGTTTTTT. Its protein is CAWTLQGGEKLFF. Combining the CDR3 with reference TRBV30 and TRBJ1-4 gives the whole variable domain SQTIHQWPATLVQPVGSPLSLECTVEGTSNPNLYWYRQAAGRGLQLLFYSVGIGQISSEVPQNLSASRPQDRQFILSSKKLLLSDSGFYLCAWTLQGGEKLFFGSGTQLSVL.

A word on this clone: The sample holds other DNA sequences that translate to the same CDR3. The chain combines TRBV5-1 with TRBJ2-1, with 8 bases aligning to TRBD2. This CDR3 contains 14 residues. V trimming: 1 base; J trimming: 3 bases; junction bases outside the gene matches: 0. Germline-derived CDR1 and CDR2 are SGHRS and YFSETQ. The CDR3 sequence is CASSLSGGYNEQFF. CDR3 sequence (DNA): TGCGCCAGCAGCTTGAGCGGGGGCTACAATGAGCAGTTCTTC.

This rearrangement joins TRBV5-1 to TRBJ2-2; TRBD2 aligns across 14 bases. Germline-derived CDR1 and CDR2 are SGHRS and YFSETQ. The CDR3 covers 17 residues. The V gene end was trimmed by 4 bases and the J gene end by 5 bases; junction bases not matched to a gene: 7. The CDR3 loop is CASSPGTSGRTTGELFF. As DNA, the CDR3 is TGCGCCAGCAGCCCCGGGACTAGCGGGAGAACGACCGGGGAGCTGTTTTTT.

The chain has TRBV28 and TRBJ1-1; the D is unclear. The germline CDR1 and CDR2 sequences are MDHEN and SYDVKM. The CDR3 is 13 residues long. V lost 5 bases to trimming and J lost 0 bases, with 7 bases between them. The CDR3 loop is CASSVSLNTEAFF. CDR3 in DNA: TGTGCCAGCAGTGTTAGCCTGAACACTGAAGCTTTCTTT.

The chain joins TRBV18 to TRBJ2-7, with a possible D match to TRBD1 (6 bases). V was pared by 3 bases and J by 8 bases, with 14 bases between. The CDR3 totals 13 residues. The germline gives CDR1 KGHSH, CDR2 LQKENI. CDR3 sequence reads: CASSPGQRNQQYF. The CDR3 DNA is TGTGCCAGCTCACCTGGACAGAGAAATCAGCAGTACTTC.

For this clone: The sample has other DNA sequences that encode this CDR3 too. The CDR3: CASSFLLGTDTQYF. The CDR3 DNA reads as TGTGCCAGCAGCTTCCTGCTAGGCACAGATACGCAGTATTTT. The chain recombines TRBV7-2 with TRBJ2-3, with no clear D. There are 14 residues in the CDR3. CDR1 is SGHTA and CDR2 is FQGNSA in the germline V gene. The V and J ends lost 3 bases and 1 base respectively, with 8 bases between them.

This clone has a single count. CDR3 region: CATSSIPGPYSTGELFF. The CDR3 DNA reads TGTGCCACCAGCTCCATTCCGGGTCCTTACTCAACCGGGGAGCTGTTTTTT. This sequence joins TRBV15 and TRBJ2-2, with D uncertain. The CDR3 is 17 residues long. Germline V gives CDR1 LNHNV, CDR2 YYDKDF (reference sequence). Trimming removed 5 bases at V and 5 bases at J, with 21 bases between.

The chain employs TRBV28 and TRBJ2-5; no clear D gene. The DNA end is a closer match to TRBJ2-7, so the J assignment may be wrong. CDR1 is MDHEN, CDR2 SYDVKM, per germline. The CDR3 has 14 amino acids. The CDR3 nucleotides read TGTGCCAGCAGGCTCAAGGCACCCTCCTACGAGCAGTACTTC. This codes for CASRLKAPSYEQYF.

The chain links TRBV27 to TRBJ2-2; the match to TRBD2 covers 10 bases. The CDR3 has 22 residues. The J segment lost 4 bases and the V segment lost 0 bases, leaving 20 bases of the junction unmatched. Germline V gene sequence: CDR1 MNHEY, CDR2 SMNVEV (reference sequence). DNA for the CDR3: TGTGCCAGCAGTTTATCGCTTAACCGGGACAGAAGGAGCGGGAGGGTCACCGGGGAGCTGTTTTTT. This codes for CASSLSLNRDRRSGRVTGELFF.

This chain uses TRBV7-2 with TRBJ2-1; perhaps TRBD1 as D (6 bases). Germline CDR1 reads SGHTA; CDR2 reads FQGNSA. There are 15 residues in the CDR3. V shed 8 bases and J shed 0 bases, with 14 bases lying between them. CDR3 region: CASLRGWASYNEQFF. The DNA of the CDR3 is TGTGCCAGCCTTAGGGGGTGGGCCTCCTACAATGAGCAGTTCTTC.

V usage is TRBV5-6 and J usage is TRBJ2-6, with a possible D match to TRBD1 (5 bases). The CDR3 length is 15 residues. Per germline, CDR1 SGHDT and CDR2 YYEEEE. V lost 2 bases and J 2 bases, leaving 8 bases between the germline ends. CDR3 sequence (DNA): TGTGCCAGCAGCTTTCGACAGACTGGGGCCAACGTCCTGACTTTC. Translating it yields CASSFRQTGANVLTF.

The rearrangement joins TRBV7-2 to TRBJ1-3, with D unresolved. The germline gives CDR1 SGHTA, CDR2 FQGNSA. Trimming cost V 1 base and J 0 bases, with 7 bases left between them. This CDR3 contains 15 residues. This CDR3 reads CASSLVSSSGNTIYF. DNA for the CDR3: TGTGCCAGCAGCTTAGTTTCCAGCTCTGGAAACACCATATATTTT.

This clone was recorded once. The genes are TRBV29-1 and TRBJ2-7; 9 positions match TRBD1. The CDR3 consists of 14 residues. V lost 1 base and J lost 4; bases outside the gene matches: 5. The germline V gene encodes CDR1 SQVTM and CDR2 ANQGSEA. CDR3: CSVEATGGGYEQYF. The CDR3 nucleotides are TGCAGCGTTGAAGCGACAGGGGGTGGTTACGAGCAGTACTTC.

CDR3 sequence (DNA): TGTGCCAGCAGCCCCGCTCCATCAAAGGGGCGGGAGCAGTTCTTC. Protein product: CASSPAPSKGREQFF. The chain uses TRBV6-5 and TRBJ2-1; a possible D gene is TRBD1 (5 bases). Trimming left V 6 bases short and J 10 bases short, with 22 bases between. The germline gives CDR1 MNHEY, CDR2 SVGAGI. This CDR3 is built from 15 residues.

The chain carries TRBV15 and TRBJ1-2; D remains unclear. Trimming cost V 6 bases and J 6 bases, with 14 bases left between them. The CDR3 totals 13 residues. CDR1 is LNHNV, CDR2 YYDKDF, per germline (reference sequence). The CDR3 loop reads CATRRAASDGYTF. CDR3 nucleotide sequence: TGTGCCACCAGGAGGGCGGCCTCAGATGGCTACACCTTC. The full variable domain, its missing parts supplied by reference TRBV15 and TRBJ1-2, is DAMVIQNPRYQVTQFGKPVTLSCSQTLNHNVMYWYQQKSSQAPKLLFHYYDKDFNNEADTPDNFQSRRPNTSFCFLDIRSPGLGDTAMYLCATRRAASDGYTFGSGTRLTVV.

CDR3 in amino acids: CASTRSGRVSNTEAFF. CDR3 sequence (DNA): TGTGCCAGCACTCGGTCAGGGAGGGTTTCGAACACTGAAGCTTTCTTT. This chain uses TRBV2 with TRBJ1-1, with D perhaps matching TRBD1 (5 bases). CDR1 SNHLY and CDR2 FYNNEI come from the germline V gene. The CDR3 is 16 residues long. The V end lost 7 bases, the J end lost 1 base, and 19 bases lay between the germline ends.

The chain is built from TRBV5-1 and TRBJ2-2; no definite D call. CDR1 is SGHRS and CDR2 is YFSETQ in the germline V gene. The CDR3 spans 14 residues. The V end lost 6 bases, the J end lost 3 bases, and 12 bases lay between the germline ends. CDR3 sequence reads: CASKAVADTGELFF. CDR3 DNA: TGCGCCAGCAAAGCAGTAGCTGACACCGGGGAGCTGTTTTTT.